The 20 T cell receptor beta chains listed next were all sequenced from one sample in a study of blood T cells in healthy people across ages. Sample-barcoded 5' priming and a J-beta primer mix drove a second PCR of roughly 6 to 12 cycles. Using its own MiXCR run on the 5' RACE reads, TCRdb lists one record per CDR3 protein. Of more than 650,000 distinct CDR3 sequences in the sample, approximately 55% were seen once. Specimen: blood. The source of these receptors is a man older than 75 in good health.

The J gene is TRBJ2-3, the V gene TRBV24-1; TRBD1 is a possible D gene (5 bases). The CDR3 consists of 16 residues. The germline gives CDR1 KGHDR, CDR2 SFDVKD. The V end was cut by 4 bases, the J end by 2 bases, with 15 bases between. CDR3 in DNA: TGTGCCACCAGTGACCTCACAGGTCCCCACACAGATACGCAGTATTTT. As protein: CATSDLTGPHTDTQYF.

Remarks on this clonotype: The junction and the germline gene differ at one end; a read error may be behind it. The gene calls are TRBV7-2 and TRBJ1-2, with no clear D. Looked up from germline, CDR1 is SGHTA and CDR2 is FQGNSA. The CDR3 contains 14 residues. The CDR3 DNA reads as TGTGCCAGCAGCTTCGACGGACTGTACTATGGCCACACCTTC. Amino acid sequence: CASSFDGLYYGHTF.

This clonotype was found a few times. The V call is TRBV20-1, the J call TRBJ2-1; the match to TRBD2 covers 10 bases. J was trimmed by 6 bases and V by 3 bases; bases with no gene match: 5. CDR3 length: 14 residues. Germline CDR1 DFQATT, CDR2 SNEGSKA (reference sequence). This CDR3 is CSASQLAGVNEQFF. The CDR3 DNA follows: TGCAGTGCTAGCCAGCTAGCGGGAGTCAATGAGCAGTTCTTC.

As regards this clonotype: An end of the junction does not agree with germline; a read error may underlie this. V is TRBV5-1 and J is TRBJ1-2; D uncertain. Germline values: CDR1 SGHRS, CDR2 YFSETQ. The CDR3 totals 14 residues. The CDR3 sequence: CASSLLGEGYGHTF. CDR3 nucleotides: TGCGCCAGCAGCCTCCTGGGTGAGGGCTATGGCCACACCTTC.

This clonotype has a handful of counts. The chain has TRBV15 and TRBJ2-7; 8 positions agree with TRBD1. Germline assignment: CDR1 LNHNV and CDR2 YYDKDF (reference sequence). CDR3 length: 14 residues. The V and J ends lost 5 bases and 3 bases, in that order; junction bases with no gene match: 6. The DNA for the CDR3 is TGTGCCACCAGCGTTCACAGGGGGGACTACGAGCAGTACTTC. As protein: CATSVHRGDYEQYF.

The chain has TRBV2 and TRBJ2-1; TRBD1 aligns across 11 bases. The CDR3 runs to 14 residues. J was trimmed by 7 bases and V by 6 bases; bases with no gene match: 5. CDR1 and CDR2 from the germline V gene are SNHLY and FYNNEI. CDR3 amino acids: CASRGDRGVNEQFF. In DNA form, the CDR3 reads TGTGCCAGCAGAGGGGACAGGGGGGTGAATGAGCAGTTCTTC.

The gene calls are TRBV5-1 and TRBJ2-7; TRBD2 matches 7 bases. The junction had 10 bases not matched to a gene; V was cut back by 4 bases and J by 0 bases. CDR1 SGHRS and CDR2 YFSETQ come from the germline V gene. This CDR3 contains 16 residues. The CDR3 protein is CASSVDGTISSYEQYF. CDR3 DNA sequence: TGCGCCAGCAGCGTTGACGGGACTATAAGCTCCTACGAGCAGTACTTC.

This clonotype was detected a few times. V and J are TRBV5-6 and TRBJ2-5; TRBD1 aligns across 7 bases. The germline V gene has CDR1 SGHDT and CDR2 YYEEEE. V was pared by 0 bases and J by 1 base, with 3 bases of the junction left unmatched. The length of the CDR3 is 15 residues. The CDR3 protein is CASSLVQGIQETQYF. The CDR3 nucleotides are TGTGCCAGCAGCTTGGTACAGGGGATCCAAGAGACCCAGTACTTC.

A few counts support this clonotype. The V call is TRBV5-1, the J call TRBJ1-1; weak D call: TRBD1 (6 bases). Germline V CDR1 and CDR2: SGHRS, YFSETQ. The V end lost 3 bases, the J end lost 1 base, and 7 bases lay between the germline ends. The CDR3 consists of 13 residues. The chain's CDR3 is CASSYRENTEAFF. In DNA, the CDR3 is TGCGCCAGCAGCTACAGGGAGAACACTGAAGCTTTCTTT. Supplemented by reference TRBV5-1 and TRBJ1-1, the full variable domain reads KAGVTQTPRYLIKTRGQQVTLSCSPISGHRSVSWYQQTPGQGLQFLFEYFSETQRNKGNFPGRFSGRQFSNSRSEMNVSTLELGDSALYLCASSYRENTEAFFGQGTRLTVV.

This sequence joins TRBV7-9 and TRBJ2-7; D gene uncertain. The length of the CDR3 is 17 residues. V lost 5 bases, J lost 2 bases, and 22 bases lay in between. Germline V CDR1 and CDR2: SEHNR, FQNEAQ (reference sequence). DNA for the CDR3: TGTGCCAGCAGCCCCCGTAGGTCTCGGGCTTGGGCCTACGAGCAGTACTTC. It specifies CASSPRRSRAWAYEQYF.

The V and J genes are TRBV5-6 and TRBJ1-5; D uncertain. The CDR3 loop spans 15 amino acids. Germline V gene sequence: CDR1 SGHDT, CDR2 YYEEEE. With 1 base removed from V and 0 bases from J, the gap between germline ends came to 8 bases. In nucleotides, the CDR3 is TGTGCCAGCAGCTTGCTCACTAATAGCAATCAGCCCCAGCATTTT. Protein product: CASSLLTNSNQPQHF.

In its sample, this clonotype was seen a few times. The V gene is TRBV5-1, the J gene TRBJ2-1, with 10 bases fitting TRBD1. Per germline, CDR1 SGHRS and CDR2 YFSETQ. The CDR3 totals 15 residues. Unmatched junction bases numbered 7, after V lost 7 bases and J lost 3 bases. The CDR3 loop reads CASYLGTGVYNEQFF. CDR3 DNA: TGCGCCAGCTACCTAGGGACAGGGGTCTACAATGAGCAGTTCTTC.

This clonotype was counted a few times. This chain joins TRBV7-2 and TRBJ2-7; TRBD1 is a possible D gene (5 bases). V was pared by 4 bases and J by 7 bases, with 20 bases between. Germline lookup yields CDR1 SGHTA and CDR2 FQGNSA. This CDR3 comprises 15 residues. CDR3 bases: TGTGCCAGCAGCTCGAACTCGGCAGGGCGGCGTGAGCAGTACTTC. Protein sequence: CASSSNSAGRREQYF.

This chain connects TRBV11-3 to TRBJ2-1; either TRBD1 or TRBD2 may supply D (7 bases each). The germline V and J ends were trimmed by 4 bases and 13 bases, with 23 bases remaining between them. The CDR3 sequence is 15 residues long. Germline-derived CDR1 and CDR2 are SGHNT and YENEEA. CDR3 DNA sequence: TGTGCCAGCAGCTCAAGCGGGGACAGCCAAGAGACCCAGTTCTTC. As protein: CASSSSGDSQETQFF. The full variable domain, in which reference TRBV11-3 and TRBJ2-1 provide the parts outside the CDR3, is EAGVVQSPRYKIIEKKQPVAFWCNPISGHNTLYWYLQNLGQGPELLIRYENEEAVDDSQLPKDRFSAERLKGVDSTLKIQPAELGDSAVYLCASSSSGDSQETQFFGPGTRLTVL.

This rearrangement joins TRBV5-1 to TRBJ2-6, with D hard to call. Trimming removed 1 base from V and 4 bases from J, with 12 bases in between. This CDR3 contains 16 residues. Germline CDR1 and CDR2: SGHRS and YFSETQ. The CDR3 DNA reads TGCGCCAGCAGCTTGACCCCTGGGTCCGGGGCCAACGTCCTGACTTTC. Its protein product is CASSLTPGSGANVLTF. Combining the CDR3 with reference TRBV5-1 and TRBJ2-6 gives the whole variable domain KAGVTQTPRYLIKTRGQQVTLSCSPISGHRSVSWYQQTPGQGLQFLFEYFSETQRNKGNFPGRFSGRQFSNSRSEMNVSTLELGDSALYLCASSLTPGSGANVLTFGAGSRLTVL.

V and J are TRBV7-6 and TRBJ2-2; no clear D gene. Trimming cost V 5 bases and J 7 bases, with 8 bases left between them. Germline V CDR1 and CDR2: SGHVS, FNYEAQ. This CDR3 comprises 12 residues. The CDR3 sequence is CASSPFGGELFF. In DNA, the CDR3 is TGTGCCAGCAGCCCTTTCGGCGGGGAGCTGTTTTTT.

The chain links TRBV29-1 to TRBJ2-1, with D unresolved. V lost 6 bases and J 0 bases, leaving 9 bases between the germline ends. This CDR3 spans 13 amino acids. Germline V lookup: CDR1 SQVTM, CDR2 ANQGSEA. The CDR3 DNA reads TGCAGCGTCCTCTCCCGCTCCTACAATGAGCAGTTCTTC. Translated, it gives CSVLSRSYNEQFF.

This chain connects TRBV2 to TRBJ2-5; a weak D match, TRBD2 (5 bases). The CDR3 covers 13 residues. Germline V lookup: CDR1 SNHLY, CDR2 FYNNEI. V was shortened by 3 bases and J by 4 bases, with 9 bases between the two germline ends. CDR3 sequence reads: CASSEGVRETQYF. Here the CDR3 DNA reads TGTGCCAGCAGTGAGGGAGTAAGAGAGACCCAGTACTTC.

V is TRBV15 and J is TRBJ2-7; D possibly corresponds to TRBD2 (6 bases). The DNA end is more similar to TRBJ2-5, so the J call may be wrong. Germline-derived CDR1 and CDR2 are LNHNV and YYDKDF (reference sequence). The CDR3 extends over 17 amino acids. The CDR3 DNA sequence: TGTGCCACCAGCAGAGATACCCTTGGGCTTGGGAGGGAGACCCAGTACTTC. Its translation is CATSRDTLGLGRETQYF.

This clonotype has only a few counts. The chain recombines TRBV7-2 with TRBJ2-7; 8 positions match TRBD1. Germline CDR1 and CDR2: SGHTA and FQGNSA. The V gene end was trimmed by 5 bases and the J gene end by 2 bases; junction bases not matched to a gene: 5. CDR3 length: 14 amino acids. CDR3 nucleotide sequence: TGTGCCAGCAGCCCAGGGGGCCTCCCCTACGAGCAGTACTTC. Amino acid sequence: CASSPGGLPYEQYF.